The 5 T cell receptor beta chains below were found in one sample sequenced in a study of T cells in Graves' hyperthyroidism and ophthalmopathy. TCR beta CDR3 sequences were amplified from RNA transcripts. During a first-round RT-PCR of the TCR CDR3, the HTBI primer set was used. TCRdb reanalysed the multiplex PCR reads using MiXCR and keeps one entry per CDR3 protein. Seen here are tens of thousands of distinct CDR3 sequences, 50% to 55% observed once, and the top ten hold about a sixth. The sample consisted of blood. These TCRs come from a man between 40 and 49 years old with Graves' ophthalmopathy.

This clonotype appeared many times. The genes are TRBV14 and TRBJ2-6; TRBD1 matches at 9 bases. J lost 0 bases, V lost 0 bases, and 12 bases had no gene match. Germline V CDR1 and CDR2: SGHDN, FVKESK. This CDR3 region has 21 residues. CDR3 amino acids: CASSQDTKETGGFSGANVLTF. In nucleotides, the CDR3 is TGTGCCAGCAGCCAAGACACGAAAGAGACAGGGGGATTCTCTGGGGCCAACGTCCTGACTTTC.

This clonotype was counted many times. The chain uses TRBV2 and TRBJ1-2; D is unclear. The germline CDR1 and CDR2 sequences are SNHLY and FYNNEI. V lost 0 bases to trimming and J lost 6 bases, with 14 bases between them. The CDR3 consists of 15 residues. CDR3 sequence (DNA): TGTGCCAGCAGTGAAGCGCTTCCGGGGTGGAATGGCTACACCTTC. The encoded protein is CASSEALPGWNGYTF.

J is TRBJ1-5 and V is TRBV20-1; tentative D call: TRBD1 (5 bases). V lost 0 bases to trimming and J lost 1 base, with 10 bases between them. The CDR3 extends over 15 amino acids. The germline V gene encodes CDR1 DFQATT and CDR2 SNEGSKA (reference sequence). The CDR3 DNA reads as TGCAGTGCTAGAGATGGGGGTGGCAGCAATCAGCCCCAGCATTTT. Encoded protein: CSARDGGGSNQPQHF.

There are many counts of this clonotype. V is TRBV6-5 and J is TRBJ2-5, with 11 bases identical to TRBD2. The CDR3 has 15 amino acids. The V gene's germline CDR1 is MNHEY and CDR2 SVGAGI. Trimming took 2 bases from V and 5 from J; bases not matched to a gene: 4. DNA of the CDR3: TGTGCCAGCAGTTACGGGCTAGCGGGGGGTGAGACCCAGTACTTC. Its protein is CASSYGLAGGETQYF.

The chain is built from TRBV14 and TRBJ2-1; 7 bases align to TRBD1. Germline CDR1 SGHDN, CDR2 FVKESK. This CDR3 region has 14 residues. Trimming cost V 7 bases and J 3 bases; bases outside gene matches: 6. Written as DNA, the CDR3 is TGTGCCAGCACCACGAACAGGGGCTACAATGAGCAGTTCTTC. Translation: CASTTNRGYNEQFF.